The 30 T cell receptor beta chains below all came from one sample that was sequenced in a study of CD8+CD57+ T cells in acquired aplastic anemia. Template material for TCR beta VDJ and CDR3 profiling consisted of genomic DNA. TCRdb itself ran the reads through MiXCR, one entry per CDR3 protein. The table includes about 190,000 distinct CDR3 sequences, around 59% detected once. Source material: sorted CD4+, CD8+, or CD8+CD57+ T cells (not recorded which) from PBMCs. The source is a human donor in good health, serving as a control.

The chain carries TRBV24-1 and TRBJ2-1; no firm D call. Germline V gene sequence: CDR1 KGHDR, CDR2 SFDVKD. CDR3 size: 13 residues. V lost 4 bases and J lost 5, with 8 bases in between. The CDR3 protein is CATSDPPDNEQFF. The CDR3 coding sequence is TGTGCCACCAGTGACCCCCCCGACAATGAGCAGTTCTTC.

The rearrangement joins TRBV15 to TRBJ1-4, with 8 bases matching TRBD1. Germline assignment: CDR1 LNHNV and CDR2 YYDKDF (reference sequence). The CDR3 has 17 amino acids. V trimming: 3 bases; J trimming: 3 bases; junction bases outside the gene matches: 9. Here the CDR3 DNA reads TGTGCCACCAGCAGCCCCGCCCAGGGACAGGCTAATGAAAAACTGTTTTTT. Translated: CATSSPAQGQANEKLFF. The entire variable domain, with the rest obtained from reference TRBV15 and TRBJ1-4, is as follows: DAMVIQNPRYQVTQFGKPVTLSCSQTLNHNVMYWYQQKSSQAPKLLFHYYDKDFNNEADTPDNFQSRRPNTSFCFLDIRSPGLGDTAMYLCATSSPAQGQANEKLFFGSGTQLSVL.

The chain employs TRBV7-6 and TRBJ2-7; TRBD2 might be the D (6 bases). The CDR3 extends over 15 amino acids. Germline assignment: CDR1 SGHVS and CDR2 FNYEAQ. Trimming left V 2 bases short and J 1 base short, with 12 bases between. The CDR3 nucleotides are TGTGCCAGCAGCTTAAGGGACGGACTATCCTACGAGCAGTACTTC. This sequence encodes CASSLRDGLSYEQYF.

Points on this clonotype: A read error may be the cause here, since a much bigger clone is one base away. J is TRBJ1-2 and V is TRBV10-3; 7 bases are a match to TRBD1. The CDR3 loop spans 15 amino acids. V trimming: 10 bases; J trimming: 3 bases; junction bases outside the gene matches: 14. Germline-derived CDR1 and CDR2 are ENHRY and SYGVKD. CDR3 DNA: TGTGCCAGCAGCAGATCCAGGGGGGTAGACTATGGCTACACCTTC. As protein: CASSRSRGVDYGYTF.

The rearrangement uses TRBV14 and TRBJ2-5; 13 bases align to TRBD2. Trimming removed 5 bases from V and 8 bases from J; junction bases left unmatched: 5. This CDR3 comprises 14 residues. Per the germline V gene, CDR1 is SGHDN and CDR2 is FVKESK. CDR3 in amino acids: CASSGLAGEGTQYF. CDR3 DNA sequence: TGTGCCAGCAGCGGACTAGCGGGGGAAGGAACCCAGTACTTC.

This clonotype was found once. The junction and the germline gene differ at one end; a read error may be behind it. This chain connects TRBV24-1 to TRBJ2-1, with D perhaps matching TRBD1 or TRBD2 (5 bases each). This CDR3 has 16 residues. Germline V gene lookup returns CDR1 KGHDR and CDR2 SFDVKD. The CDR3 DNA follows: TGTGCCGCCAGCAGCTTGGGGGACGGCTCCTACAATGAGCAGTTCTTC. It encodes CAASSLGDGSYNEQFF.

The chain employs TRBV24-1 and TRBJ2-1; D is tentatively TRBD1 or TRBD2 (5 bases each). CDR1 and CDR2 (germline): KGHDR, SFDVKD. The CDR3 contains 13 residues. Between the trimmed V and J ends, which lost 7 bases and 5 bases, there was a span of 11 bases. The CDR3, as DNA: TGTGCCACCAGCCCGGGACGCCACAATGAGCAGTTCTTC. This translates into CATSPGRHNEQFF.

This clonotype has at least ten counts. V is TRBV12-3 or TRBV12-4 and J is TRBJ1-1, with D uncertain. The ends were cut back, 5 bases at V and 4 bases at J, with 11 bases in the middle. This CDR3 region has 13 residues. The chain's CDR3 is CASSQISGTEAFF. The CDR3 region has the DNA TGTGCCAGCAGTCAAATCTCCGGCACTGAAGCTTTCTTT.

This clonotype has ten or more counts. This chain links TRBV20-1 with TRBJ2-7; no definite D call. Trimming stripped 3 bases from V and 1 base from J, with 13 bases between. Germline-derived CDR1 and CDR2 are DFQATT and SNEGSKA (reference sequence). The CDR3 is 14 residues long. The CDR3 coding sequence is TGCAGTGCTAGCGGCCGGGCAGGATCCTACGAGCAGTACTTC. It encodes CSASGRAGSYEQYF.

The table lists this clonotype with many counts. The rearrangement links TRBV27 to TRBJ1-6; the match to TRBD1 covers 9 bases. In germline, CDR1 is MNHEY, CDR2 SMNVEV (reference sequence). The CDR3 covers 16 residues. With 5 bases clipped from V and 8 bases from J, the junction kept 10 bases outside the gene matches. The CDR3 bases are TGTGCCAGCAGTCCTCTCACCGGGACAGGGCATTCACCCCTCCACTTT. Translated: CASSPLTGTGHSPLHF.

About this clonotype itself: A read error may produce the germline difference seen at one junction end. This rearrangement joins TRBV5-1 to TRBJ2-2; 10 bases line up with TRBD2. CDR3 size: 16 residues. Germline V gene sequence: CDR1 SGHRS, CDR2 YFSETQ. CDR3 bases: TGTGCCAGCAGCTTATCTAGCGGGGGACCCACCGGGGAGCTGTTTTTT. It is translated as CASSLSSGGPTGELFF.

As regards this clonotype: One end of the junction does not line up with germline, which may come from a read error. The chain carries TRBV7-2 and TRBJ1-2; D is undetermined. Per the germline V gene, CDR1 is SGHTA and CDR2 is FQGNSA. The CDR3 extends over 13 amino acids. CDR3: CASSHEDGYGYTF. The CDR3 region has the DNA TGCGCCAGCAGCCACGAAGACGGGTATGGCTACACCTTC.

V gene TRBV29-1 combines with J gene TRBJ2-5; 7 bases map to TRBD2. CDR1 is SQVTM and CDR2 is ANQGSEA in the germline V gene. There are 15 residues in the CDR3. With V trimmed by 4 bases and J by 3 bases, 11 bases remained unmatched. CDR3 sequence reads: CSVGPGGLLEETQYF. The CDR3 DNA follows: TGCAGCGTTGGGCCGGGGGGACTTTTGGAAGAGACCCAGTACTTC.

There are many counts of this clonotype. The genes are TRBV11-2 and TRBJ1-4, with D uncertain. Germline CDR1 is SGHAT and CDR2 is FQNNGV. With 5 bases removed from V and 6 bases from J, the gap between germline ends came to 7 bases. This CDR3 spans 12 amino acids. CDR3 in DNA: TGTGCCAGCAGCATGAGGGATGAAAAACTGTTTTTT. Its protein product is CASSMRDEKLFF.

This clonotype was recorded once. One junction end disagrees with the germline gene, perhaps due to a read error. The rearrangement links TRBV7-3 to TRBJ2-5; 7 bases are shared with TRBD2. Per the germline V gene, CDR1 is SGHTA and CDR2 is FQGTGA. CDR3 length equals 16 residues. CDR3 bases: TGTGCTAGCAGTCCTACTGGGGGAGGGCTTGAAGAGACCCAGTACTTC. This translates into CASSPTGGGLEETQYF.

The rearrangement uses TRBV10-3 and TRBJ1-5, with 9 bases matching TRBD1. The CDR3 is 17 amino acids. The germline CDR1 and CDR2 sequences are ENHRY and SYGVKD. The J segment lost 1 base and the V segment lost 4 bases, leaving 8 bases of the junction unmatched. Here the CDR3 DNA reads TGTGCCATCAGTGCGGGACAGGGTCAACCCAGCAATCAGCCCCAGCATTTT. This gives the protein CAISAGQGQPSNQPQHF.

This clonotype was detected a few times. The chain employs TRBV19 and TRBJ2-7, with a tentative D call TRBD2 (6 bases). CDR1 and CDR2 (germline): LNHDA, SQIVND (reference sequence). Trimming removed 3 bases at V and 2 bases at J, with 14 bases between. This CDR3 is built from 15 residues. DNA for the CDR3: TGTGCCAGTAGTATCGCGGGAATTAGAACCTACGAGCAGTACTTC. This encodes CASSIAGIRTYEQYF.

Ten or more counts support this clonotype. The chain links TRBV2 to TRBJ1-4, with D tentatively TRBD1 (5 bases). This CDR3 comprises 15 residues. The ends were cut back, 6 bases at V and 1 base at J, with 12 bases in the middle. From germline, CDR1 is SNHLY and CDR2 FYNNEI. The CDR3 is CASRAPTVTNEKLFF. The CDR3 nucleotides are TGTGCCAGCAGGGCCCCGACAGTAACTAATGAAAAACTGTTTTTT.

As regards this clonotype: As the CDR3 is not closed by the conserved phenylalanine or tryptophan, this likely results from a read error. The rearrangement uses TRBV10-2 and TRBJ2-7; no reliable D call. Germline V gene data show CDR1 as WSHSY and CDR2 as SAAADI. V gave up 5 bases and J gave up 0 bases, with 8 bases separating them. The CDR3 is made up of 13 amino acids. CDR3 protein: CASSITDSYEQYL. The CDR3 nucleotides are TGCGCCAGCAGTATCACAGACTCCTACGAGCAGTACCTC.

On this clonotype itself: Without the conserved terminal phenylalanine or tryptophan, this CDR3 likely stems from a read error. The chain is built from TRBV6-5 and TRBJ2-3; TRBD2 aligns across 11 bases. This CDR3 has 16 amino acids. Losses at the gene ends were 4 bases for V and 4 bases for J; bases not matched to a gene: 7. The germline V gene encodes CDR1 MNHEY and CDR2 SVGAGI. DNA of the CDR3: TGTGCCAGCAGTTCCCTCTCTAGCGGGGGGTCAGATACGCAGTATCTT. It yields the protein CASSSLSSGGSDTQYL.

This chain joins TRBV10-3 and TRBJ2-6; tentative D call: TRBD2 (6 bases). CDR1 ENHRY and CDR2 SYGVKD come from the germline V gene. The ends were cut back, 3 bases at V and 4 bases at J, with 10 bases in the middle. The CDR3 has 15 amino acids. CDR3 protein: CAISDPGLGANVLTF. The CDR3 DNA reads as TGTGCCATCAGTGACCCGGGACTGGGGGCCAACGTCCTGACTTTC.

This clonotype appeared many times. The gene calls are TRBV6-5 and TRBJ1-5, with 9 bases aligning to TRBD1. J gave up 1 base and V 6 bases, and 7 bases lay outside the gene matches. Germline CDR1 is MNHEY and CDR2 is SVGAGI. The CDR3 sequence is 16 residues long. CDR3 DNA: TGTGCCAGCAGAGAGGCCGGGACAGGGAGCAATCAGCCCCAGCATTTT. It yields the protein CASREAGTGSNQPQHF.

The chain carries TRBV24-1 and TRBJ2-5; 7 bases line up with TRBD1. Trimming cost V 0 bases and J 3 bases; bases outside gene matches: 6. This CDR3 is built from 16 residues. Germline CDR1 and CDR2: KGHDR and SFDVKD. In DNA, the CDR3 is TGTGCCACCAGTGATTTGCCGGCCACAGGGGAAGAGACCCAGTACTTC. It translates to CATSDLPATGEETQYF.

In its sample, this clonotype was seen once. V is TRBV19 and J is TRBJ2-5; possibly TRBD2 for D (6 bases). The V end lost 6 bases, the J end lost 2 bases, and 10 bases lay between the germline ends. The CDR3 consists of 13 residues. From germline, CDR1 is LNHDA and CDR2 SQIVND (reference sequence). The CDR3 nucleotides read TGTGCCAGTAGAAGGAGGGGACAAGAGACCCAGTACTTC. Its protein product is CASRRRGQETQYF.

This chain uses TRBV29-1 with TRBJ2-7, with D unclear. This CDR3 has 11 amino acids. Trimming took off 6 bases at V and 6 bases at J, with 12 bases between the two ends. Looked up from germline, CDR1 is SQVTM and CDR2 is ANQGSEA. CDR3 sequence: CSVPLGAEQYF. The CDR3 DNA reads TGCAGCGTCCCTTTAGGAGCCGAGCAGTACTTC.

The V gene is TRBV3-1, the J gene TRBJ2-6; 12 bases map to TRBD2. CDR3 size: 19 residues. Germline CDR1 reads LGHDT; CDR2 reads YNNKEL (reference sequence). J was trimmed by 0 bases and V by 3 bases; bases with no gene match: 6. The CDR3 protein is CASSHLAGGPSSGANVLTF. DNA for the CDR3: TGTGCCAGCAGCCACCTAGCGGGGGGGCCCAGCTCTGGGGCCAACGTCCTGACTTTC.

This clonotype was seen at least ten times. A junction end diverges from the germline sequence, so it may reflect a read error. The CDR3 bases are TGCGCCAGCAGCGAAGAGAACAGATCGGGTTCACCCCTCCACTTT. Amino acids: CASSEENRSGSPLHF. V is TRBV4-3 and J is TRBJ1-6; D unresolved. The CDR3 loop spans 15 amino acids. CDR1 LGHNA and CDR2 YSLEER come from the germline V gene.

This sequence joins TRBV7-2 and TRBJ2-7; TRBD2 agrees at 11 bases. Germline CDR1 SGHTA, CDR2 FQGNSA. Trimming removed 1 base from V and 6 bases from J; junction bases left unmatched: 5. This CDR3 spans 15 amino acids. CDR3 bases: TGTGCCAGCAGCTTAGGGGTCACTAGCGGGGGCGAGCAGTACTTC. Its translation is CASSLGVTSGGEQYF.

The chain recombines TRBV15 with TRBJ2-3, with no clear D. V was shortened by 1 base and J by 2 bases, with 13 bases between the two germline ends. This CDR3 is 16 amino acids long. Germline-derived CDR1 and CDR2 are LNHNV and YYDKDF (reference sequence). As DNA, the CDR3 is TGTGCCACCAGCAGAGGGACCAGAGCCTACACAGATACGCAGTATTTT. Its protein product is CATSRGTRAYTDTQYF.

Many counts were recorded for this clonotype. The chain combines TRBV6-2 or TRBV6-3 with TRBJ2-7; 7 positions agree with TRBD1. Trimming at V came to 2 bases and at J to 2 bases, leaving 9 bases not matched to a gene. CDR3 length equals 16 residues. CDR1 and CDR2 (germline): MNHEY, SVGEGT. CDR3 nucleotide sequence: TGTGCCAGCAGTTACACCCCACAGGGGATTACCTACGAGCAGTACTTC. This translates into CASSYTPQGITYEQYF.